The subject of this entry is one T cell receptor beta chain. These data are taken from a study of naive and memory T cell subsets. This CDR3 has 14 residues. With 0 bases removed from V and 6 bases from J, the gap between germline ends came to 13 bases. Germline-derived CDR1 and CDR2 are SGHNT and YYREEE (reference sequence). The beta constant-region primer was an equimolar mix of two oligonucleotides covering TRBC1 and TRBC2. An oligonucleotide with the SP2 primer and a 12-nucleotide UMI was ligated to the cDNA 3' end. TCRdb re-called the UMI-ligation and nested PCR reads with MiXCR, one entry per CDR3 protein. Of over 75,000 distinct CDR3 sequences in the sample, less than 15% were seen once. CD4+ T cell IFNgamma after overnight CMV lysate exposure gave donor CMV status.

The V and J genes are TRBV5-4 and TRBJ2-7, with D maybe TRBD1 (6 bases). Sequences were obtained from central memory CD4+ T cells from blood. This TCR derives from a human donor in good health. CDR3 amino acids: CASSLAGAGLEQYF. The CDR3 coding sequence is TGTGCCAGCAGCTTGGCAGGGGCTGGTCTCGAGCAGTACTTC.